These 28 T cell receptor beta chains came from one sample sequenced in a study of cytomegalovirus exposure and HLA in healthy donors. PCR was performed using 60 Vbeta and 13 Jbeta primers. Sequencing was performed with immunoSEQ multiplex PCR; in TCRdb, only in-frame clones are kept and a portion is missing. The top ten hold roughly 4% of the sample, which has around 150,000 clones, more than 80% seen once. Material for sequencing was PBMCs. The source is a woman in her thirties or forties in good health and CMV-seropositive.

The chain carries TRBV2 and TRBJ2-1; 15 nucleotides match TRBD2. Germline V gene data show CDR1 as SNHLY and CDR2 as FYNNEI. The trim removed 6 bases at V and 7 bases at J, leaving 4 bases unmatched. CDR3 size: 15 residues. In DNA form, the CDR3 reads TGTGCCAGCAGGCCCGGGACTAGCGGGAGGAATGAGCAGTTCTTC. As protein: CASRPGTSGRNEQFF.

In nucleotides, the CDR3 is TGTGCCAGCAGCGTAGGCGTTAGCGGGAGTCTGCAAGAGACCCAGTACTTC. It specifies CASSVGVSGSLQETQYF. The chain links TRBV9 to TRBJ2-5; 9 bases are shared with TRBD2. The V and J ends lost 0 bases and 2 bases, in that order; junction bases with no gene match: 8. CDR1 and CDR2 (germline): SGDLS, YYNGEE. This CDR3 has 17 amino acids. Filled out from reference TRBV9 and TRBJ2-5, the complete variable domain reads DSGVTQTPKHLITATGQRVTLRCSPRSGDLSVYWYQQSLDQGLQFLIQYYNGEERAKGNILERFSAQQFPDLHSELNLSSLELGDSALYFCASSVGVSGSLQETQYFGPGTRLLVL.

The V gene is TRBV5-1, the J gene TRBJ2-7, with D possibly being TRBD1 (6 bases). Germline V CDR1 and CDR2: SGHRS, YFSETQ. This CDR3 has 13 amino acids. The V end lost 2 bases, the J end lost 5 bases, and 11 bases lay between the germline ends. The CDR3 sequence: CASSLSPGDEQYF. The CDR3 DNA reads as TGCGCCAGCAGCTTAAGCCCAGGGGACGAGCAGTACTTC.

The chain couples TRBV10-3 to TRBJ1-1; D remains unclear. Germline V gene lookup returns CDR1 ENHRY and CDR2 SYGVKD. The CDR3 sequence is 16 residues long. V was shortened by 0 bases and J by 2 bases, with 13 bases between the two germline ends. This CDR3 reads CAISESPTGYNTEAFF. In DNA form, the CDR3 reads TGTGCCATCAGTGAGTCCCCAACGGGGTACAACACTGAAGCTTTCTTT.

This sequence joins TRBV5-1 and TRBJ2-1; D possibly corresponds to TRBD2 (5 bases). V gave up 0 bases and J gave up 0 bases, with 10 bases separating them. In germline, CDR1 is SGHRS, CDR2 YFSETQ. The CDR3 spans 16 residues. CDR3 bases: TGCGCCAGCAGCTTGGAAGGAGGAGGCTCCTACAATGAGCAGTTCTTC. Translating gives CASSLEGGGSYNEQFF.

This clone was detected once. The chain joins TRBV15 to TRBJ2-7, with TRBD1 matching over 8 bases. CDR1 LNHNV and CDR2 YYDKDF come from the germline V gene (reference sequence). CDR3 length: 14 residues. V lost 4 bases and J lost 5; bases outside the gene matches: 7. CDR3 in DNA: TGTGCCACCAGCACCCGGACAGGGAGGAACGAGCAGTACTTC. It translates to CATSTRTGRNEQYF.

The V call is TRBV27, the J call TRBJ1-2; D may be TRBD1 (5 bases). The germline V and J ends were trimmed by 5 bases and 10 bases, with 17 bases remaining between them. Germline assignment: CDR1 MNHEY and CDR2 SMNVEV (reference sequence). The CDR3 totals 13 residues. CDR3 in DNA: TGTGCCAGCAGTCAAGGACACGCTATTGACTACACCTTC. Protein: CASSQGHAIDYTF.

This rearrangement joins TRBV7-9 to TRBJ2-5; weak D call: TRBD1 (6 bases). The germline gives CDR1 SEHNR, CDR2 FQNEAQ (reference sequence). The CDR3 has 15 residues. The ends were cut back, 1 base at V and 1 base at J, with 10 bases in the middle. CDR3 sequence (DNA): TGTGCCAGCAGCTTAGGAGGGGGTAGCCAAGAGACCCAGTACTTC. This encodes CASSLGGGSQETQYF.

The CDR3 loop reads CASSLGQNYEQYF. The CDR3 nucleotides are TGTGCCAGCAGTTTAGGACAGAACTACGAGCAGTACTTC. The V gene is TRBV6-5, the J gene TRBJ2-5; D is possibly TRBD1 (6 bases). The J call may not be correct, given that the DNA end is closer to TRBJ2-7. There are 13 residues in the CDR3. Germline V CDR1 and CDR2: MNHEY, SVGAGI.

The chain combines TRBV6-1 with TRBJ2-2; 9 bases align to TRBD1. The CDR3 runs to 15 residues. Trimming took 4 bases from V and 1 from J; bases not matched to a gene: 1. Germline values: CDR1 MNHNS, CDR2 SASEGT. The CDR3 protein is CASSAGQGNTGELFF. The DNA of the CDR3 is TGTGCCAGCAGTGCGGGACAGGGGAACACCGGGGAGCTGTTTTTT.

This clone was observed a single time. The chain has TRBV6-6 and TRBJ1-5; D perhaps matches TRBD1 (6 bases). V was pared by 5 bases and J by 2 bases, with 16 bases between. The CDR3 sequence is 16 residues long. From germline, CDR1 is MNHNY and CDR2 SVGAGI (reference sequence). In DNA, the CDR3 is TGTGCCAGCAGTCAAATGAGGGGGACGGGCAATCAGCCCCAGCATTTT. It encodes CASSQMRGTGNQPQHF.

The chain carries TRBV7-9 and TRBJ2-5; tentative D call: TRBD1 (6 bases). CDR3 length: 15 residues. The germline V and J ends were trimmed by 5 bases and 2 bases, with 15 bases remaining between them. Germline assignment: CDR1 SEHNR and CDR2 FQNEAQ (reference sequence). The CDR3 reads CASSINRDPQETQYF. The CDR3 bases are TGTGCCAGCAGCATAAACAGGGATCCTCAAGAGACCCAGTACTTC.

The chain has TRBV10-3 and TRBJ1-5; 7 bases map to TRBD1. This CDR3 contains 13 residues. Unmatched junction bases numbered 4, after V lost 11 bases and J lost 0 bases. In germline, CDR1 is ENHRY, CDR2 SYGVKD. The CDR3 sequence is CAVGTDSNQPQHF. In DNA, the CDR3 is TGTGCCGTGGGGACAGATAGCAATCAGCCCCAGCATTTT.

With regard to this clone: An end of the junction differs from the germline gene, which may be a read error. V gene TRBV5-6 combines with J gene TRBJ2-3; 8 positions agree with TRBD2. CDR1 SGHDT and CDR2 YYEEEE come from the germline V gene. This CDR3 spans 16 amino acids. The CDR3 DNA reads as TGTGCCAGCAGCTTGAAGTTAGCGGGGCGCACAGATACGCGGTATTTT. Translating gives CASSLKLAGRTDTRYF. Drawing the rest from reference TRBV5-6 and TRBJ2-3, the complete variable domain is DAGVTQSPTHLIKTRGQQVTLRCSPKSGHDTVSWYQQALGQGPQFIFQYYEEEERQRGNFPDRFSGHQFPNYSSELNVNALLLGDSALYLCASSLKLAGRTDTRYFGPGTRLTVL.

V and J are TRBV19 and TRBJ2-1; D not certain. The CDR3 totals 15 residues. V lost 2 bases and J lost 2, with 10 bases in between. Germline loops: CDR1 LNHDA, CDR2 SQIVND (reference sequence). CDR3 sequence: CASSILQVPYNEQFF. CDR3 DNA sequence: TGTGCCAGTAGTATACTCCAGGTACCCTACAATGAGCAGTTCTTC.

The chain couples TRBV27 to TRBJ2-7; D possibly corresponds to TRBD2 (6 bases). V lost 8 bases and J 7 bases, leaving 24 bases between the germline ends. There are 15 residues in the CDR3. Looked up from germline, CDR1 is MNHEY and CDR2 is SMNVEV (reference sequence). The CDR3 coding sequence is TGTGCCAGCGGCGAGAGGGGCGGGATCTTCTGGGAGCAGTACTTC. This codes for CASGERGGIFWEQYF.

This clone was seen once. This chain joins TRBV2 and TRBJ1-5; 8 bases fit TRBD1. The CDR3 has 14 amino acids. With V trimmed by 5 bases and J by 7 bases, 7 bases remained unmatched. Germline V gene lookup returns CDR1 SNHLY and CDR2 FYNNEI. The CDR3 nucleotides read TGTGCCAGCAGTATCGACAGGGGAGGGCAGCCCCAGCATTTT. Residues: CASSIDRGGQPQHF.

This chain joins TRBV10-3 and TRBJ2-7, with TRBD2 matching 12 bases. From germline, CDR1 is ENHRY and CDR2 SYGVKD. After removal of 6 bases from V and 3 bases from J, the junction contained 21 bases not matched to a gene. This CDR3 comprises 20 residues. The CDR3 loop reads CAISLSYLTSGSRIVYEQYF. In DNA, the CDR3 is TGTGCCATCAGCCTCTCATATCTGACTAGCGGGAGCCGAATAGTCTACGAGCAGTACTTC.

The chain uses TRBV4-3 and TRBJ1-6, with D unclear. Germline V gene sequence: CDR1 LGHNA, CDR2 YSLEER. Trimming cost V 0 bases and J 11 bases, with 8 bases left between them. CDR3 length: 13 residues. The chain's CDR3 is CASSQDPGTPLHF. In DNA form, the CDR3 reads TGCGCCAGCAGCCAAGATCCGGGTACACCCCTCCACTTT.

This chain connects TRBV19 to TRBJ2-1; 12 bases map to TRBD2. Germline V gene lookup returns CDR1 LNHDA and CDR2 SQIVND (reference sequence). V was pared by 5 bases and J by 4 bases, with 9 bases of the junction left unmatched. The CDR3 has 17 residues. CDR3 DNA sequence: TGTGCCAGTAGTGCTTCGAGACTAGCGGGAGCTTACAATGAGCAGTTCTTC. Its protein product is CASSASRLAGAYNEQFF.

This chain joins TRBV6-5 and TRBJ1-2; 11 nucleotides agree with TRBD1. CDR1 and CDR2 from the germline V gene are MNHEY and SVGAGI. V lost 5 bases and J lost 5; bases outside the gene matches: 4. The CDR3 totals 14 residues. CDR3 region: CASSGQGAGYGYTF. CDR3 nucleotide sequence: TGTGCCAGCAGTGGACAGGGGGCGGGTTATGGCTACACCTTC.

V usage is TRBV19 and J usage is TRBJ2-2; D is undetermined. CDR3 size: 14 residues. The germline CDR1 and CDR2 sequences are LNHDA and SQIVND (reference sequence). Between the trimmed V and J ends, which lost 1 base and 2 bases, there was a span of 5 bases. CDR3 residues: CASSIGVNTGELFF. CDR3 nucleotide sequence: TGTGCCAGTAGTATAGGCGTAAACACCGGGGAGCTGTTTTTT.

This clone showed up just once. The rearrangement links TRBV19 to TRBJ1-5; TRBD1 aligns across 7 bases. The V gene's germline CDR1 is LNHDA and CDR2 SQIVND (reference sequence). This CDR3 has 14 amino acids. V lost 6 bases to trimming and J lost 6 bases; unmatched junction nucleotides: 8. The CDR3 is CASRLLTGRQPQHF. The CDR3 DNA reads TGTGCCAGTAGGTTACTGACAGGGCGTCAGCCCCAGCATTTT.

The rearrangement joins TRBV14 to TRBJ1-4; D gene uncertain. Trimming took off 4 bases at V and 0 bases at J, with 9 bases between the two ends. This CDR3 spans 15 amino acids. Germline values: CDR1 SGHDN, CDR2 FVKESK. CDR3 sequence (DNA): TGTGCCAGCAGCCCGGGATGGTCAACTAATGAAAAACTGTTTTTT. This gives the protein CASSPGWSTNEKLFF.

This chain uses TRBV19 with TRBJ1-5, with 9 bases matching TRBD1. The germline V gene encodes CDR1 LNHDA and CDR2 SQIVND (reference sequence). After removal of 2 bases from V and 7 bases from J, the junction contained 6 bases not matched to a gene. The CDR3 length is 15 residues. The chain's CDR3 is CASSISGQGLQPQHF. In DNA form, the CDR3 reads TGTGCCAGTAGTATATCCGGACAGGGGCTGCAGCCCCAGCATTTT. The entire variable domain, with the rest obtained from reference TRBV19 and TRBJ1-5, is as follows: DGGITQSPKYLFRKEGQNVTLSCEQNLNHDAMYWYRQDPGQGLRLIYYSQIVNDFQKGDIAEGYSVSREKKESFPLTVTSAQKNPTAFYLCASSISGQGLQPQHFGDGTRLSIL.

The chain combines TRBV19 with TRBJ2-2; the D is unclear. V lost 5 bases and J 5 bases, leaving 6 bases between the germline ends. The length of the CDR3 is 12 residues. Germline values: CDR1 LNHDA, CDR2 SQIVND (reference sequence). The DNA of the CDR3 is TGTGCCAGTAGTCTTTTAACCGGGGAGCTGTTTTTT. Encoded protein: CASSLLTGELFF.

This clone has just one count. The rearrangement uses TRBV6-1 and TRBJ2-1; D unresolved. V was cut by 5 bases and J by 4 bases, with 3 bases left in between. CDR1 and CDR2 (germline): MNHNS, SASEGT. The CDR3 extends over 11 amino acids. The CDR3 coding sequence is TGTGCCAGCAGTCAATACAATGAGCAGTTCTTC. Its translation: CASSQYNEQFF.

V and J are TRBV4-3 and TRBJ2-1, with D tentatively TRBD1 (6 bases). Trimming took 0 bases from V and 8 from J, leaving 11 bases between them. The CDR3 is 14 amino acids. Germline V gene data show CDR1 as LGHNA and CDR2 as YSLEER. The DNA of the CDR3 is TGCGCCAGCAGCCAAGATCGCCCAGGGGATGAGCAGTTCTTC. Its translation: CASSQDRPGDEQFF.